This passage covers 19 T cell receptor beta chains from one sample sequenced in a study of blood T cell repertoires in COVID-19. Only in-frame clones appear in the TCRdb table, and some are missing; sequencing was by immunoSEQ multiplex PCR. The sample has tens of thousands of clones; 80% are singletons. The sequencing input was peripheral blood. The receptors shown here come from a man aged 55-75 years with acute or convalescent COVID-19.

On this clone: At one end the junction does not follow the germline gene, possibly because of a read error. The chain's CDR3 is CASSRIGGQTPNTGELFF. The DNA of the CDR3 is TGTGCTAGCAGCCGGATCGGGGGGCAGACTCCGAACACCGGGGAGCTGTTTTTT. The chain couples TRBV7-7 to TRBJ2-2; tentative D call: TRBD2 (7 bases). Germline V gives CDR1 SSHAT, CDR2 FNYEAQ (reference sequence). This CDR3 is 18 amino acids long.

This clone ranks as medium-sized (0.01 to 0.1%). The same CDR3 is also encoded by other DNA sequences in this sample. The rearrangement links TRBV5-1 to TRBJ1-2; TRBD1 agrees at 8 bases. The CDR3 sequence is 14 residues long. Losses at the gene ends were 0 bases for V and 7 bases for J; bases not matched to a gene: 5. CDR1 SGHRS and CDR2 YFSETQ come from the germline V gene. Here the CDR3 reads CASSLAGTGGGYTF. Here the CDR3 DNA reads TGCGCCAGCAGCTTGGCCGGGACAGGAGGTGGCTACACCTTC.

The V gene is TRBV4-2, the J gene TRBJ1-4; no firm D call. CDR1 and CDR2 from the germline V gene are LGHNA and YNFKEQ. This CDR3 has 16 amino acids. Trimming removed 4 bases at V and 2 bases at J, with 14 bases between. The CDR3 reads CASSPPPAETNEKLFF. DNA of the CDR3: TGTGCCAGCAGCCCACCCCCTGCGGAGACTAATGAAAAACTGTTTTTT.

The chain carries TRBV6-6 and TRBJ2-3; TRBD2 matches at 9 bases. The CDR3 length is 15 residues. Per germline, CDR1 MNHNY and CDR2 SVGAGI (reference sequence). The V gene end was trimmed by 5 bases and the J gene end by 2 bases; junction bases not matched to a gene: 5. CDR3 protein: CASSRLAGITDTQYF. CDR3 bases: TGTGCCAGCAGTCGTCTAGCGGGGATCACAGATACGCAGTATTTT.

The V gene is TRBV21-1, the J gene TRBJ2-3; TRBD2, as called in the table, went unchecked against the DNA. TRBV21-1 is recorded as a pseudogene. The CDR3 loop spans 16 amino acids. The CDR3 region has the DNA TGTGCCAGCAGCAAACTAACGGTAGTAGTTGTCGATACGCAGTATTTT. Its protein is CASSKLTVVVVDTQYF.

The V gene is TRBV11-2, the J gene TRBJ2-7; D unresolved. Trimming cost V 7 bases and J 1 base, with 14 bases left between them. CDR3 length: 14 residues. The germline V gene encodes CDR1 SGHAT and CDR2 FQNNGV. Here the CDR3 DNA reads TGTGCCAGCACCTCTGAGACATTATCCTACGAGCAGTACTTC. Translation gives CASTSETLSYEQYF.

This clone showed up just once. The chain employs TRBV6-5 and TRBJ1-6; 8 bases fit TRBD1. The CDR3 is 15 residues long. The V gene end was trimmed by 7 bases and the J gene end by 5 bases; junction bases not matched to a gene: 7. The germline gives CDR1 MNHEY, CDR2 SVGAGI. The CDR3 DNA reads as TGTGCCAGCATCCTAGACAGGGGCCATAATTCACCCCTCCACTTT. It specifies CASILDRGHNSPLHF.

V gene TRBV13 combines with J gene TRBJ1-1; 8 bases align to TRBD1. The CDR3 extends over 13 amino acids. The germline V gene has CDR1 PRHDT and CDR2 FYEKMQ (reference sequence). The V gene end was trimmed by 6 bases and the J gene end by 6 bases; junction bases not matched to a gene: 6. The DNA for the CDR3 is TGTGCCAGCAGGCGGACAGGGATACCTGAAGCTTTCTTT. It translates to CASRRTGIPEAFF. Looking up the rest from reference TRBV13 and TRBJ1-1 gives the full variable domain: AAGVIQSPRHLIKEKRETATLKCYPIPRHDTVYWYQQGPGQDPQFLISFYEKMQSDKGSIPDRFSAQQFSDYHSELNMSSLELGDSALYFCASRRTGIPEAFFGQGTRLTVV.

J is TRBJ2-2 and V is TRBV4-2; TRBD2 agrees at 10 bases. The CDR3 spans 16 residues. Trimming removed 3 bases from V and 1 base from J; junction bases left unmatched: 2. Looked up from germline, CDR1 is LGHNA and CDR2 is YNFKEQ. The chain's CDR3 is CASSHERGGNTGELFF. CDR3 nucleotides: TGTGCCAGCAGCCACGAGCGGGGGGGGAACACCGGGGAGCTGTTTTTT.

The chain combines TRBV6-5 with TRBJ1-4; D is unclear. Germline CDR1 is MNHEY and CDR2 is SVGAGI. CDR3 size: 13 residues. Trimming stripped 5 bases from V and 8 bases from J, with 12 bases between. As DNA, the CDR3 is TGTGCCAGCAGTCCGACATGGTCGGAAAAACTGTTTTTT. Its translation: CASSPTWSEKLFF.

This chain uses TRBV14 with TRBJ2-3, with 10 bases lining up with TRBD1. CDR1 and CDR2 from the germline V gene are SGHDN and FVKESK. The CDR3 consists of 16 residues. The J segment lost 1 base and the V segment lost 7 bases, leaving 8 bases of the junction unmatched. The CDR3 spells CASNTAGTGGTDTQYF. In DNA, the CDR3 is TGTGCCAGCAACACGGCCGGGACAGGGGGCACAGATACGCAGTATTTT.

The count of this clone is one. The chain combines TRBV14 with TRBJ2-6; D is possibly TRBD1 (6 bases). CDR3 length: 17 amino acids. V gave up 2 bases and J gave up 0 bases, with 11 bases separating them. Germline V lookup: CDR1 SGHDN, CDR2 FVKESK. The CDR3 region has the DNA TGTGCCAGCAGCCAAACGCGACAGGTCTCTGGGGCCAACGTCCTGACTTTC. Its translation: CASSQTRQVSGANVLTF.

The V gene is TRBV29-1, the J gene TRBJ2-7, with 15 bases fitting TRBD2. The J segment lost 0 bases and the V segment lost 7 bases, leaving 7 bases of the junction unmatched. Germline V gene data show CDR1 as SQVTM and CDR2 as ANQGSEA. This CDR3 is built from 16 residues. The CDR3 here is CSASGTSGGNSYEQYF. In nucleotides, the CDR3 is TGCAGCGCCTCCGGGACTAGCGGGGGGAACTCCTACGAGCAGTACTTC.

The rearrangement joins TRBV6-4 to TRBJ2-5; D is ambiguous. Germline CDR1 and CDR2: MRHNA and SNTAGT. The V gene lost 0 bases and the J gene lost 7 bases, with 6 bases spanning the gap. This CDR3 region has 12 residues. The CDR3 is CASSDSAATQYF. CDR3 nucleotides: TGTGCCAGCAGTGACTCGGCGGCGACCCAGTACTTC.

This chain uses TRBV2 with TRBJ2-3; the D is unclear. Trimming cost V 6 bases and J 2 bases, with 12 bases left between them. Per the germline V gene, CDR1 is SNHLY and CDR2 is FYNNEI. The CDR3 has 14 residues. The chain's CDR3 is CASSPPTHTDTQYF. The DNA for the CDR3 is TGTGCCAGCAGCCCCCCGACTCACACAGATACGCAGTATTTT.

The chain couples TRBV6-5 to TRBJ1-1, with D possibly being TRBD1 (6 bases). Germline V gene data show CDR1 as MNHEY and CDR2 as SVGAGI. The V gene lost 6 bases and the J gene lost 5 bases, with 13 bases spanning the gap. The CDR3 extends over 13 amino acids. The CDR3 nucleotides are TGTGCCAGCAGGAGGGCAGGGACAACTGAAGCTTTCTTT. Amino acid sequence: CASRRAGTTEAFF.

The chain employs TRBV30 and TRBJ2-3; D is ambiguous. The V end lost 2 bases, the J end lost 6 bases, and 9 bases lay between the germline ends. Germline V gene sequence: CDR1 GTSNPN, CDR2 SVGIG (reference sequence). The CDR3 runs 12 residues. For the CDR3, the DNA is TGTGCCTGGAGTTATAGTTTGGATACGCAGTATTTT. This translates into CAWSYSLDTQYF. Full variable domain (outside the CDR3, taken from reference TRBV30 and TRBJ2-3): SQTIHQWPATLVQPVGSPLSLECTVEGTSNPNLYWYRQAAGRGLQLLFYSVGIGQISSEVPQNLSASRPQDRQFILSSKKLLLSDSGFYLCAWSYSLDTQYFGPGTRLTVL.

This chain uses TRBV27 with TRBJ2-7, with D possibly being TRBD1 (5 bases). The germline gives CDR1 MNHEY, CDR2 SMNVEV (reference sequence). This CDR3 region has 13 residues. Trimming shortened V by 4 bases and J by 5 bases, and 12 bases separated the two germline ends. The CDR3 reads CASSWGSQDEQYF. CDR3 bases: TGTGCCAGCAGTTGGGGCAGCCAGGACGAGCAGTACTTC.

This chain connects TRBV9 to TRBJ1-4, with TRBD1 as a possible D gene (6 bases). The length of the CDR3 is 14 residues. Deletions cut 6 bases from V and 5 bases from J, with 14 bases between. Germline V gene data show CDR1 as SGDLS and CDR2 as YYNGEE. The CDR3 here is CASTLGTRNEKLFF. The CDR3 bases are TGTGCCAGCACCCTGGGGACAAGGAATGAAAAACTGTTTTTT.